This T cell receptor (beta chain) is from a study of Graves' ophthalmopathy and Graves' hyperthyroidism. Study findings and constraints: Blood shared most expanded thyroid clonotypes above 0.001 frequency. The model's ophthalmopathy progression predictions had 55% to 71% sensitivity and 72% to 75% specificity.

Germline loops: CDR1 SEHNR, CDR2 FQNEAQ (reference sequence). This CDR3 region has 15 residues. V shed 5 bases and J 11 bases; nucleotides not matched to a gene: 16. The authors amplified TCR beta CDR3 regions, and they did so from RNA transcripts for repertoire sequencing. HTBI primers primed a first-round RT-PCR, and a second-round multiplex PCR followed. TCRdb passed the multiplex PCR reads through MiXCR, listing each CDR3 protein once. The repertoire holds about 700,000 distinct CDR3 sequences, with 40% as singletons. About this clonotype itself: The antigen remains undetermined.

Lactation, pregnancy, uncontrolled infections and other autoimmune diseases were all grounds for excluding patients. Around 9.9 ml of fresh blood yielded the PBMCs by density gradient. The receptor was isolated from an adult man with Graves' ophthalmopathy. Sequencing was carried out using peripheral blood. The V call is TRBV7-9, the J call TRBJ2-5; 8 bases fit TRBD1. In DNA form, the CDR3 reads TGTGCCAGCAGCCCCGGACAGGGTAGCACAGATACGCAGTACTTC. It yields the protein CASSPGQGSTDTQYF.